These T cell receptor beta chains were read from a single sample in a study of T cell clonotyping in hematopoietic cell transplantation. Produced via immunoSEQ multiplex PCR; TCRdb's table is partial and in-frame only. The sample consists of approximately 44,000 clones, around 96% of them appearing once. Material: peripheral blood mononuclear cells. These receptors were collected from a man younger than 45 in good health. Some clones in this sample may be carry-over from other donors' samples. Both conserved end residues are part of each CDR3. The order of the fields is V gene, J gene, CDR3 protein.

TRBV13	TRBJ2-3	CASSLRRADGDTQYF
TRBV4-3	TRBJ1-1	CASSQDQGSGEEAFF
TRBV20-1	TRBJ1-1	CSAIWVAEAFF
TRBV27	TRBJ2-7	CASSLGTDFYEQYF
TRBV11-2	TRBJ2-1	CASSPPWAGEQFF
TRBV13	TRBJ2-1	CASSSWTSGSSEQFF
TRBV5-1	TRBJ1-1	CASSLVQGARTEAFF
TRBV11-1	TRBJ2-3	CASSPRQGVPPDTQYF
TRBV7-2	TRBJ2-2	CASSLVWDRRLTNTGELFF
TRBV6-5	TRBJ2-7	CASGAGTGIYEQYF
TRBV14	TRBJ1-6	CASSQPAGGWAPLHF
TRBV4-1	TRBJ1-1	CASSWGVNTEAFF
TRBV9	TRBJ2-1	CASSVESGHPSYNEQFF
TRBV7-9	TRBJ1-6	CASSSLGDSPLHF
TRBV7-9	TRBJ2-7	CASSLTGHIYEQYF
TRBV18	TRBJ2-7	CASSPKDEQYF
TRBV5-6	TRBJ1-4	CASSLAGTSNEKLFF
TRBV5-5	TRBJ1-4	CASSPQVANEKLFF
TRBV30	TRBJ1-1	CAWSVRGTEAFF
TRBV10-1	TRBJ2-3	CASSEPDTDTQYF
TRBV30	TRBJ2-5	CAWSVKGSETQYF
TRBV11-3	TRBJ1-1	CASSFGGGHDTEAFF
TRBV14	TRBJ1-1	CASSQLTGGYDAAFF
TRBV5-1	TRBJ1-1	CASSQWGGQKNTEAFF
TRBV29-1	TRBJ2-2	CSVETGQGFGELFF
TRBV19	TRBJ1-1	CASSSTVTEAFF
TRBV5-1	TRBJ2-3	CASSMRTGAADTQYF
TRBV4-1	TRBJ2-7	CASSQDRRRGAYEQYF
TRBV4-1	TRBJ2-5	CASSLRGDPETQYF
TRBV15	TRBJ1-4	CATAANRDEKLFF
TRBV5-6	TRBJ1-2	CASSLLPRTGDGYTF
TRBV5-4	TRBJ2-1	CASSLLYNEQFF
TRBV6-1	TRBJ2-7	CASSTQGATYEQYF
TRBV7-2	TRBJ2-2	CASSLEGGPNTGELFF
TRBV5-1	TRBJ2-5	CASSLGYQETQYF
TRBV19	TRBJ1-4	CASSYRDGQVNEKLFF
TRBV7-9	TRBJ1-1	CASSAGGKQENTEAFF
TRBV7-8	TRBJ1-1	CAVAGFRGAEAFF
TRBV4-2	TRBJ1-1	CASSQVVAGTAPSEAFF
TRBV2	TRBJ1-1	CASGHGQKNTEAFF
TRBV5-6	TRBJ1-1	CASSLVGQEAFF
TRBV29-1	TRBJ1-1	CSVEDPDDPIRSRAFF
TRBV7-8	TRBJ1-2	CASSSFALLEIGYTF
TRBV7-6	TRBJ1-5	CASRPEGGPRQGSGNQPQHF
TRBV5-4	TRBJ1-1	CASSIPRQPNTEAFF
TRBV5-6	TRBJ2-3	CASSLVGIGDSDTQYF
TRBV7-2	TRBJ2-3	CASSLGAGTDTQYF
TRBV5-4	TRBJ1-1	CASSRYGGVNTEAFF
TRBV6-5	TRBJ2-7	CASSNSYEQYF
TRBV4-2	TRBJ2-7	CASSQGTGGSYEQYF
TRBV7-9	TRBJ1-1	CASSLSTGGNTEAFF